The next 30 T cell receptor beta chains were all read from a single sample in a study of T cells in Graves' hyperthyroidism and ophthalmopathy. TCR beta CDR3 sequences were amplified from RNA transcripts. Using the HTBI primer set, a first-round RT-PCR was run on the TCR CDR3. TCRdb reprocessed the multiplex PCR reads with MiXCR, giving one entry per CDR3 protein. The sample includes fewer than 650,000 distinct CDR3 sequences, approximately 15% of them seen just once. Sample: blood. The receptor source for this set is a woman younger than 35 with Graves' ophthalmopathy.

To note about this clonotype: A much larger clone differs from this one at a single base, so this may be a read error. This sequence joins TRBV5-1 and TRBJ2-7; 15 bases agree with TRBD2. The V gene's germline CDR1 is SGHRS and CDR2 YFSETQ. V lost 4 bases and J lost 0; bases outside the gene matches: 5. The CDR3 runs 17 residues. The CDR3 bases are TGCGCCAGCAGCCTTGGGACTAGCGGGAGGCCCTCCTACGAGCAGTACTTC. Translated: CASSLGTSGRPSYEQYF.

Many counts were recorded for this clonotype. V and J are TRBV6-5 and TRBJ1-1; 7 bases fit TRBD1. Germline loops: CDR1 MNHEY, CDR2 SVGAGI. V shed 2 bases and J 5 bases; nucleotides not matched to a gene: 5. CDR3 length equals 14 residues. The CDR3 loop is CASSYAGGLTEAFF. CDR3 bases: TGTGCCAGCAGTTACGCAGGGGGGTTGACTGAAGCTTTCTTT.

The chain recombines TRBV6-2 or TRBV6-3 with TRBJ1-1; D may be TRBD1 (6 bases). The CDR3 runs 18 residues. Trimming left V 8 bases short and J 0 bases short, with 25 bases between. Germline CDR1 is MNHEY and CDR2 is SVGEGT. CDR3 amino acids: CASSPLETWGAMNTEAFF. CDR3 nucleotide sequence: TGTGCCAGCTCACCACTAGAGACATGGGGGGCCATGAACACTGAAGCTTTCTTT.

At least ten counts were recorded for this clonotype. The rearrangement joins TRBV27 to TRBJ2-7, with TRBD2 matching 7 bases. V lost 8 bases and J lost 4; bases outside the gene matches: 2. Looked up from germline, CDR1 is MNHEY and CDR2 is SMNVEV (reference sequence). The CDR3 length is 11 residues. This chain's CDR3 is CASHSGYEQYF. The CDR3 coding sequence is TGTGCCAGCCATAGCGGGTACGAGCAGTACTTC.

This clonotype was counted at least ten times. This chain connects TRBV6-1 to TRBJ2-7; D remains unclear. The ends were cut back, 6 bases at V and 3 bases at J, with 15 bases in the middle. The germline gives CDR1 MNHNS, CDR2 SASEGT. This CDR3 has 14 residues. The CDR3 sequence is CASSPLDANYEQYF. The CDR3 DNA follows: TGTGCCAGCAGCCCCTTGGACGCAAACTACGAGCAGTACTTC.

This clonotype occurred many times. The V call is TRBV12-3 or TRBV12-4, the J call TRBJ1-4; maybe TRBD1 (5 bases). V lost 5 bases and J lost 5, with 15 bases in between. The CDR3 has 15 amino acids. Here the CDR3 DNA reads TGTGCCAGCAGTCGCGTTGGGGACGGCAATGAAAAACTGTTTTTT. It translates to CASSRVGDGNEKLFF.

This sequence joins TRBV27 and TRBJ2-7, with D possibly being TRBD1 (6 bases). V was cut by 7 bases and J by 0 bases, with 22 bases left in between. There are 17 residues in the CDR3. Germline CDR1 is MNHEY and CDR2 is SMNVEV (reference sequence). The CDR3 nucleotides read TGTGCCAGCACCCCCAGGGGTCCACTTGAATTCTCCTACGAGCAGTACTTC. This gives the protein CASTPRGPLEFSYEQYF.

This clonotype was observed at least ten times. This chain joins TRBV28 and TRBJ2-4; 7 positions match TRBD1. Germline V lookup: CDR1 MDHEN, CDR2 SYDVKM. The CDR3 covers 15 residues. V lost 5 bases to trimming and J lost 4 bases; unmatched junction nucleotides: 8. CDR3 sequence reads: CASSTPGQLKNIQYF. CDR3 DNA sequence: TGTGCCAGCAGTACTCCGGGACAGCTGAAAAACATTCAGTACTTC.

This clonotype was recorded many times. The V call is TRBV18, the J call TRBJ1-2; D possibly corresponds to TRBD1 (5 bases). CDR3 length equals 13 residues. V was shortened by 2 bases and J by 3 bases, with 7 bases between the two germline ends. The V gene's germline CDR1 is KGHSH and CDR2 LQKENI. CDR3 sequence reads: CASSPGADYGYTF. The CDR3 bases are TGTGCCAGCTCACCAGGGGCCGACTATGGCTACACCTTC.

This clonotype was recorded a few times. The chain uses TRBV7-2 and TRBJ2-7; TRBD1 agrees at 9 bases. Looked up from germline, CDR1 is SGHTA and CDR2 is FQGNSA. This CDR3 is built from 15 residues. J gave up 0 bases and V 5 bases, and 5 bases lay outside the gene matches. The CDR3 DNA follows: TGTGCCAGCAGCAGAGGGACAGGGATCTCCTACGAGCAGTACTTC. The encoded protein is CASSRGTGISYEQYF.

This clonotype appeared many times. The chain joins TRBV28 to TRBJ1-1, with 7 bases that match TRBD1. After removal of 8 bases from V and 1 base from J, the junction contained 10 bases not matched to a gene. Germline V CDR1 and CDR2: MDHEN, SYDVKM. The CDR3 consists of 15 residues. The CDR3, as DNA: TGTGCCAGCCCCCCGACGACAGGGAAGAACACTGAAGCTTTCTTT. Its protein is CASPPTTGKNTEAFF.

This clonotype was counted ten times or more. V is TRBV7-9 and J is TRBJ2-7; a possible D gene is TRBD1 (6 bases). This CDR3 is built from 17 residues. Trimming took 2 bases from V and 3 from J, leaving 20 bases between them. Germline V gene sequence: CDR1 SEHNR, CDR2 FQNEAQ (reference sequence). The CDR3 protein is CASSLPGHLSPSYEQYF. CDR3 bases: TGTGCCAGCAGCTTACCGGGACATCTATCACCCAGCTACGAGCAGTACTTC.

The rearrangement joins TRBV6-9 to TRBJ2-4, with D perhaps matching TRBD1 (7 bases). The V and J ends lost 4 bases and 6 bases respectively, with 16 bases between them. CDR3 length: 15 residues. Germline V gene data show CDR1 as MNHGY and CDR2 as SVAAGI. As DNA, the CDR3 is TGTGCCAGCAGTTCCCTGAGACAGGGAGGAAACATTCAGTACTTC. As protein: CASSSLRQGGNIQYF.

The sample holds many counts of this clonotype. This chain joins TRBV18 and TRBJ1-1; possible D gene TRBD1, 5 bases. Germline loops: CDR1 KGHSH, CDR2 LQKENI. The CDR3 runs 14 residues. Trimming stripped 3 bases from V and 3 bases from J, with 11 bases between. CDR3 sequence (DNA): TGTGCCAGCTCACCCACCGGGGGTGACACTGAAGCTTTCTTT. It codes for CASSPTGGDTEAFF. Full variable domain (rest looked up from reference TRBV18 and TRBJ1-1): NAGVMQNPRHLVRRRGQEARLRCSPMKGHSHVYWYRQLPEEGLKFMVYLQKENIIDESGMPKERFSAEFPKEGPSILRIQQVVRGDSAAYFCASSPTGGDTEAFFGQGTRLTVV.

V and J are TRBV4-1 and TRBJ2-1; D not resolved. Trimming took off 2 bases at V and 0 bases at J, with 8 bases between the two ends. The V gene's germline CDR1 is MGHRA and CDR2 YSYEKL. This CDR3 is built from 15 residues. In DNA form, the CDR3 reads TGCGCCAGCAGCCAACTCGAGCGCTCCTACAATGAGCAGTTCTTC. This gives the protein CASSQLERSYNEQFF.

At least ten counts were recorded for this clonotype. The gene calls are TRBV12-3 or TRBV12-4 and TRBJ2-1, with unresolved D. Trimming took off 4 bases at V and 9 bases at J, with 13 bases between the two ends. The CDR3 has 13 residues. CDR3 amino acids: CASSSQAIGEQFF. The CDR3 nucleotides read TGTGCCAGCAGTTCCCAAGCAATCGGTGAGCAGTTCTTC.

The V gene is TRBV5-1, the J gene TRBJ2-4; maybe TRBD1 (6 bases). With 4 bases removed from V and 1 base from J, the gap between germline ends came to 12 bases. The CDR3 totals 15 residues. From germline, CDR1 is SGHRS and CDR2 YFSETQ. CDR3 in amino acids: CASSRKGEAKNIQYF. The DNA of the CDR3 is TGCGCCAGCAGCCGAAAGGGGGAGGCCAAAAACATTCAGTACTTC.

This clonotype was detected a few times. The genes are TRBV9 and TRBJ2-2, with a weak D call TRBD2 (6 bases). V dropped 4 bases and J dropped 5 bases, with 18 bases sitting between them. Germline assignment: CDR1 SGDLS and CDR2 YYNGEE. This CDR3 has 16 amino acids. The CDR3 DNA reads as TGTGCCAGCAGCCCTTGGACTCTGGAGGGGACCGGGGAGCTGTTTTTT. Protein product: CASSPWTLEGTGELFF.

The sample holds many counts of this clonotype. This rearrangement joins TRBV20-1 to TRBJ1-2; weak D call: TRBD1 (5 bases). CDR1 and CDR2 (germline): DFQATT, SNEGSKA (reference sequence). V gave up 3 bases and J gave up 2 bases, with 13 bases separating them. CDR3 length equals 14 residues. The DNA for the CDR3 is TGCAGTGCTAGTGATCCGCCAGGGAACTATGGCTACACCTTC. Encoded protein: CSASDPPGNYGYTF.

The chain joins TRBV5-1 to TRBJ2-5; D is perhaps TRBD2 (7 bases). With 1 base removed from V and 1 base from J, the gap between germline ends came to 17 bases. Germline lookup yields CDR1 SGHRS and CDR2 YFSETQ. The CDR3 is 17 amino acids. The CDR3 region has the DNA TGCGCCAGCAGCTTGAGGGGTGAAGGGGGGGGCCAAGAGACCCAGTACTTC. This sequence encodes CASSLRGEGGGQETQYF.

In this sample, this clonotype turned up many times. The rearrangement uses TRBV3-1 and TRBJ2-2; D is ambiguous. The V and J ends lost 3 bases and 7 bases respectively, with 6 bases between them. Germline values: CDR1 LGHDT, CDR2 YNNKEL (reference sequence). The CDR3 runs to 12 residues. The DNA for the CDR3 is TGTGCCAGCAGCCAGCCATTCGGGGAGCTGTTTTTT. It codes for CASSQPFGELFF.

This clonotype was recorded many times. The J gene is TRBJ2-7, the V gene TRBV29-1, with 7 bases lining up with TRBD1. This CDR3 spans 14 amino acids. The J segment lost 1 base and the V segment lost 4 bases, leaving 7 bases of the junction unmatched. Per germline, CDR1 SQVTM and CDR2 ANQGSEA. Here the CDR3 DNA reads TGCAGCGTTGGACAGGGAGTTCAGTCCTACGAGCAGTACTTC. Amino acids: CSVGQGVQSYEQYF.

The V call is TRBV9, the J call TRBJ2-2; 7 nucleotides agree with TRBD2. J gave up 4 bases and V 4 bases, and 13 bases lay outside the gene matches. The length of the CDR3 is 17 residues. CDR1 is SGDLS and CDR2 is YYNGEE in the germline V gene. CDR3 sequence (DNA): TGTGCCAGCAGCTCCCCGGAGACTAGCCGAGGCACCGGGGAGCTGTTTTTT. Amino acid sequence: CASSSPETSRGTGELFF.

This clonotype was counted many times. The V gene is TRBV2, the J gene TRBJ1-6; 9 bases agree with TRBD1. Trimming took 6 bases from V and 6 from J; bases not matched to a gene: 9. This CDR3 is built from 16 residues. The germline CDR1 and CDR2 sequences are SNHLY and FYNNEI. This CDR3 is CASRQYKTGGNSPLHF. CDR3 nucleotide sequence: TGTGCCAGCAGGCAATATAAGACAGGGGGTAATTCACCCCTCCACTTT.

This clonotype was observed at least ten times. The V gene is TRBV27, the J gene TRBJ2-5; D not resolved. Germline lookup yields CDR1 MNHEY and CDR2 SMNVEV (reference sequence). This CDR3 region has 13 residues. Trimming took off 4 bases at V and 5 bases at J, with 11 bases between the two ends. CDR3 in amino acids: CASSSSRVETQYF. CDR3 nucleotides: TGTGCCAGCAGTTCATCAAGGGTGGAGACCCAGTACTTC.

At least ten counts were recorded for this clonotype. The V gene is TRBV29-1, the J gene TRBJ1-1; perhaps TRBD1 as D (6 bases). Germline V gene data show CDR1 as SQVTM and CDR2 as ANQGSEA. The CDR3 spans 11 residues. V was cut by 4 bases and J by 9 bases, with 12 bases left in between. The CDR3 DNA sequence: TGCAGCGTTGGCCGACAGGAGCAAGCTTTCTTT. Amino acids: CSVGRQEQAFF. The full variable domain, completed using reference TRBV29-1 and TRBJ1-1, is SAVISQKPSRDICQRGTSLTIQCQVDSQVTMMFWYRQQPGQSLTLIATANQGSEATYESGFVIDKFPISRPNLTFSTLTVSNMSPEDSSIYLCSVGRQEQAFFGQGTRLTVV.

This clonotype was seen many times. J is TRBJ2-5 and V is TRBV3-1; 9 bases align to TRBD2. CDR1 is LGHDT and CDR2 is YNNKEL in the germline V gene (reference sequence). There are 16 residues in the CDR3. V shed 8 bases and J 5 bases; nucleotides not matched to a gene: 15. The CDR3 coding sequence is TGTGCCAGCTCTAGATGGGCGGGAGGGCACGGGGAGACCCAGTACTTC. Encoded protein: CASSRWAGGHGETQYF.

This clonotype appeared a few times. The chain couples TRBV20-1 to TRBJ2-7; 7 bases match TRBD2. This CDR3 spans 15 amino acids. The germline CDR1 and CDR2 sequences are DFQATT and SNEGSKA (reference sequence). The V and J ends lost 5 bases and 4 bases, in that order; junction bases with no gene match: 14. CDR3 DNA sequence: TGCAGTGCTCCTCACCCGAGCGGGGCCTATTACGAGCAGTACTTC. Its protein product is CSAPHPSGAYYEQYF.

This clonotype was observed at least ten times. CDR3 sequence reads: CASSYRASGIQRFTDTQYF. DNA of the CDR3: TGTGCCAGCAGTTACCGGGCTAGCGGGATACAGCGATTCACAGATACGCAGTATTTT. V usage is TRBV6-2 or TRBV6-3 and J usage is TRBJ2-3; 9 nucleotides match TRBD2. Germline V lookup: CDR1 MNHEY, CDR2 SVGEGT. CDR3 length: 19 amino acids. With V trimmed by 2 bases and J by 2 bases, 14 bases remained unmatched.

This sequence joins TRBV5-1 and TRBJ1-4; D ambiguous. The CDR3 is 15 amino acids. Germline-derived CDR1 and CDR2 are SGHRS and YFSETQ. The V end lost 2 bases, the J end lost 3 bases, and 11 bases lay between the germline ends. CDR3 sequence reads: CASSFSGVANEKLFF. CDR3 in DNA: TGCGCCAGCAGCTTTTCGGGAGTTGCTAATGAAAAACTGTTTTTT. The full variable domain, in which reference TRBV5-1 and TRBJ1-4 provide the parts outside the CDR3, is KAGVTQTPRYLIKTRGQQVTLSCSPISGHRSVSWYQQTPGQGLQFLFEYFSETQRNKGNFPGRFSGRQFSNSRSEMNVSTLELGDSALYLCASSFSGVANEKLFFGSGTQLSVL.